This T cell receptor (beta chain) was observed in a study of blood T cell repertoires in COVID-19. About the study: Some COVID-19 samples were acute and others convalescent; all came from the United States, Italy and Spain. From T cells, B-cell-depleted T cells, or PBMCs came the material, which was cDNA or gDNA.

The CDR3 is 13 residues long. The germline gives CDR1 SGHDN, CDR2 FVKESK. V lost 4 bases to trimming and J lost 2 bases, with 8 bases between them. Per the original methods: Scientists estimated how many nucleated cells there were by amplifying reference gene primers. Sequencing used immunoSEQ multiplex PCR; TCRdb keeps in-frame clones, though not all of them. The V and J calls and clone size were taken over from that table, and D and trimming were inferred from the DNA. In the table there are 490,000 or so clones, 88% of which are singletons. In terms of age and location, participants ranged from about 18 to 89 years and lived in approximately 24 US areas.

The TCR comes from an older woman who had recovered from COVID-19. V and J are TRBV14 and TRBJ1-2; possible D gene TRBD1, 5 bases. Sequencing was performed on PBMCs or T cells enriched from blood (not recorded which). In DNA form, the CDR3 reads TGTGCCAGCAGCCGGGACTGGAACTATGGCTACACCTTC. The encoded protein is CASSRDWNYGYTF. The full variable domain, its missing parts supplied by reference TRBV14 and TRBJ1-2, is EAGVTQFPSHSVIEKGQTVTLRCDPISGHDNLYWYRRVMGKEIKFLLHFVKESKQDESGMPNNRFLAERTGGTYSTLKVQPAELEDSGVYFCASSRDWNYGYTFGSGTRLTVV.